The sample holds many counts of the clone carrying this T cell receptor (beta chain). Its antigen is currently unknown. Trimming at V came to 4 bases and at J to 7 bases, leaving 10 bases not matched to a gene. The CDR3 is made up of 15 amino acids. CDR1 SGHKS and CDR2 YYEKEE come from the germline V gene (reference sequence). Template switching created a universal primer site, and the cDNA included unique molecular identifiers. One entry per CDR3 protein, called by TCRdb with MiXCR from the 5' RACE reads. Seen here are around 160,000 distinct CDR3 sequences, roughly 3.3% observed once, and the top ten hold more than 6.5%. The data are from a study of identical twins. Study-wide results and limits: Fewer insertions characterized abundant cord blood beta clonotypes, whereas memory repertoires showed none.

Sequenced sample: memory T cells sorted from blood. This clonotype was obtained from a man younger than 35 in good health. The chain has TRBV5-5 and TRBJ2-1, with 8 bases fitting TRBD2. CDR3 residues: CASSPLLRGGNEQFF. CDR3 coding DNA: TGTGCCAGCAGCCCCTTATTACGGGGGGGGAATGAGCAGTTCTTC.